Listed below are T cell receptor beta chains from one sample, sequenced in a study of blood T cell repertoires in COVID-19. Profiled with immunoSEQ multiplex PCR; TCRdb holds only in-frame clones, not every one. Here the sample spans 200,000 to 250,000 clones, 85% being singletons. What was sequenced was peripheral blood. These receptors were taken from a man aged 50 or older with COVID-19, enrolled during active disease. CDR3s include the opening cysteine and the closing phenylalanine or tryptophan. A D gene is named only where the DNA matches it firmly. Some rows mark clone size as missing; the rest say once, few, many or name a class of expanded clone.

.	TRBJ1-4	TRBD1	TRBV7-9	TGTGCCAGCAGCCGGGGACAGGGTGGCGAAAAACTGTTTTTT	CASSRGQGGEKLFF
once	TRBJ1-4	TRBD1	TRBV6-6	TGTGCCAGCAGTCCGTACAGGGGGCTTGCTAATGAAAAACTGTTTTTT	CASSPYRGLANEKLFF
.	TRBJ2-1	TRBD2	TRBV6-6	TGTGCCAGCAGTACCGGTGCTAGCGGGGGGGCCGATGAGCAGTTCTTC	CASSTGASGGADEQFF
.	TRBJ1-4	.	TRBV5-3	TGTGCCAGAAGCTTTGACAGAGTCGAAACAACTAATGAAAAACTGTTTTTT	CARSFDRVETTNEKLFF
.	TRBJ2-7	TRBD1	TRBV20-1	TGCAGTGCTAGTCACCCGGGACAGACCTACGAGCAGTACTTC	CSASHPGQTYEQYF
.	TRBJ1-2	TRBD1	TRBV6-1	TGTGCCAGCAGTGAAGCGGACAGGGCTGGCTACACCTTC	CASSEADRAGYTF
.	TRBJ1-2	TRBD1	TRBV5-4	TGTGCCAGCAGAGGAAAAACAGGGGGCAATTATGGCTACACCTTC	CASRGKTGGNYGYTF
.	TRBJ2-2	TRBD2	TRBV3-1/TRBV3-2	TGTGCCAGCAGCCACGGACTAGCGGGGGCCGGGGAGCTGTTTTTT	CASSHGLAGAGELFF
.	TRBJ2-5	.	TRBV6-5	TGTGCCAGCAGCCCACAGACGTACCAAGAGACCCAGTACTTC	CASSPQTYQETQYF
.	TRBJ2-1	TRBD2	TRBV7-6	TGTGCCAGCAGCCCGACTAGCGGATCTTACAATGAGCAGTTCTTC	CASSPTSGSYNEQFF
.	TRBJ2-5	.	TRBV5-1	TGCGCCAGCAGCAAAAAGGGACTCACAAGTGAGCGAGAGACCCAGTACTTC	CASSKKGLTSERETQYF
once	TRBJ2-7	.	TRBV7-9	TGTGCCAGCAGCGTAAGGGGACTGAGCATTTACGAGCAGTACTTC	CASSVRGLSIYEQYF
.	TRBJ1-6	.	TRBV28	TGTGCCAGCAGTTCAGGAGCGGCCAATTCACCCCTCCACTTT	CASSSGAANSPLHF
.	TRBJ2-5	.	TRBV7-6	TGTGCCAGCAGCTTAGCTTGGCAGGGGAGACAAGAGACCCAGTACTTC	CASSLAWQGRQETQYF
.	TRBJ1-1	.	TRBV11-3	TGTGCCAGCAGCCCGACTCAAGGGGCGGCTTTCTTT	CASSPTQGAAFF
.	TRBJ1-4	TRBD1	TRBV29-1	TGCAGCGTTGAAGCCACGGGACAGGGGGCGGTTTTT	CSVEATGQGAVF
once	TRBJ2-7	.	TRBV19	TGTGCCAGTAGTGTCCAAGGGGAACTCTACTACGAGCAGTACTTC	CASSVQGELYYEQYF
.	TRBJ2-7	TRBD2	TRBV19	TGTGCCAGTAGTGGGCGACTCCCGTCATCGGGCGGGGGACCCTACGAGCAGTACTTC	CASSGRLPSSGGGPYEQYF
many	TRBJ1-2	.	TRBV19	TGTGCCAGTAGTATTGCGGGAATCAACGGCTACACCTTC	CASSIAGINGYTF
.	TRBJ1-5	.	TRBV19	TGTGCCAGTAGTCCCCGGACTAATCAGCCCCAGCATTTT	CASSPRTNQPQHF
.	TRBJ1-5	TRBD1	TRBV6-2/TRBV6-3	TGTGCCAGCAGTTTCCGGACAGGGCGCCAGCCCCAGCATTTT	CASSFRTGRQPQHF
.	TRBJ2-7	TRBD1	TRBV5-1	TGCGCCAGCAGCGGAGGACAGGGCCGAGGGTTGTACTTC	CASSGGQGRGLYF
.	TRBJ2-2	.	TRBV5-1	TGCGCCAGCAGCTGGACCGGGACATCGAACACCGGGGAGCTGTTTTTT	CASSWTGTSNTGELFF
.	TRBJ2-2	.	TRBV4-1	TGCGCCAGCAGCCCCTACGGGGGGCTGGGCACCGGGGAGCTGTTTTTT	CASSPYGGLGTGELFF
.	TRBJ1-6	TRBD1	TRBV3-1/TRBV3-2	TGTGCCAGCAGCCCAGGGGGCCTCCGTGGTTGGGCCCTCCACTTT	CASSPGGLRGWALHF
.	TRBJ2-1	TRBD2	TRBV3-1/TRBV3-2	TGTGCCAGCAGCCACCTCGGGGGGGGGTTCCACAATGAGCAGTTCTTC	CASSHLGGGFHNEQFF
once	TRBJ1-5	TRBD1	TRBV2	TGTGCCAGCAGGCAAGACAGGGGGAACAATCAGCCCCAGCATTTT	CASRQDRGNNQPQHF
.	TRBJ1-4	.	TRBV9	TGTGCCAGCAGCGTAGAAGGGGGTAAGGGGGTGAGTAGTGAAAAACTGTTTTTT	CASSVEGGKGVSSEKLFF
.	TRBJ1-1	.	TRBV27	TGTGCCAGCAGTTTATCCCCCCAGAAGGGGGCTGAAGCTTTCTTT	CASSLSPQKGAEAFF
.	TRBJ1-1	.	TRBV19	TGTGCCAGTGAGAAATCCGGACTTCTAGGGACTGAAGCTTTCTTT	CASEKSGLLGTEAFF
once	TRBJ1-1	TRBD1	TRBV29-1	TGCAGCGTCGCAGGGGGGTGGAACACTGAAGCTTTCTTT	CSVAGGWNTEAFF
.	TRBJ1-5	TRBD1	TRBV5-4	TGTGCCAGCAGCCCGCCAGGGGGTCCCCAGCATTTT	CASSPPGGPQHF
.	TRBJ2-3	.	TRBV5-1	TGCGCCAGCAGCTTGATCCAGGTTGGAGATACGCAGTATTTT	CASSLIQVGDTQYF
few	TRBJ2-5	.	TRBV13	TGTGCCAGCAGCTCCTCTAGCGATGAGACCCAGTACTTC	CASSSSSDETQYF
.	TRBJ1-3	.	TRBV7-8	TGTGCCAGCAGCTTACTGAGCTCTGGAAACACCATATATTTT	CASSLLSSGNTIYF
.	TRBJ2-3	TRBD2	TRBV6-2/TRBV6-3	TGTGCCAGCAGTTCAACGAGACTAGCGGAATACACAGATACGCAGTATTTT	CASSSTRLAEYTDTQYF
.	TRBJ2-1	.	TRBV3-1/TRBV3-2	TGTGCCAGCAGCTCAACTATCTCAGACAATGAGCAGTTCTTC	CASSSTISDNEQFF
.	TRBJ2-3	.	TRBV7-9	TGTGCCAGCAGCTATTCTTCCACAGATACGCAGTATTTT	CASSYSSTDTQYF
.	TRBJ1-4	.	TRBV30	TGTGCCTGGAGTGTGACTACAGGGACCCCCAATGAAAAACTGTTTTTT	CAWSVTTGTPNEKLFF
.	TRBJ2-7	TRBD1	TRBV10-1	TGCGCCAGCAGTCCCGGGACAGGACCCTACGAGCAGTACTTC	CASSPGTGPYEQYF
.	TRBJ1-1	TRBD1	TRBV5-1	TGCGCCAGCAGCTTGGAGGGGGCCACTGAAGCTTTCTTT	CASSLEGATEAFF